This T cell receptor beta chain was captured by sequencing in a study of blood T cell repertoires in COVID-19. At the level of the study: COVID-19 samples, acute and convalescent, were from the United States, Italy and Spain.

Profiling relied on immunoSEQ multiplex PCR, and the TCRdb table lists in-frame clones only, not all of them. This table has around 160,000 clones, 80% to 95% appearing once. V dropped 4 bases and J dropped 5 bases, with 18 bases sitting between them. CDR1 and CDR2 (germline): SGHNT, YYREEE (reference sequence). There are 15 residues in the CDR3. Material: peripheral blood. This TCR was sampled from a woman between 55 and 75 years old with COVID-19, enrolled during active disease. The chain carries TRBV5-4 and TRBJ2-5; perhaps TRBD2 as D (5 bases). CDR3 loop: CASSPSRGSSETQYF. The CDR3 DNA follows: TGTGCCAGCAGCCCGAGTCGGGGTAGCTCGGAGACCCAGTACTTC. Based on the CDR3 plus reference TRBV5-4 and TRBJ2-5, the full variable domain is ETGVTQSPTHLIKTRGQQVTLRCSSQSGHNTVSWYQQALGQGPQFIFQYYREEENGRGNFPPRFSGLQFPNYSSELNVNALELDDSALYLCASSPSRGSSETQYFGPGTRLLVL.